The sequence of this T cell receptor beta chain was determined in a study of CD4 T cells in relation to SARS-CoV-2 and coronaviruses. About this clone: Its matching antigen is unknown.

Data came from immunoSEQ multiplex PCR; TCRdb stores just in-frame clones and leaves some out. The sample records about 26,000 clones, more than 60% being singletons. The length of the CDR3 is 15 residues. Germline CDR1 reads LNHDA; CDR2 reads SQIVND (reference sequence). The ends were cut back, 3 bases at V and 0 bases at J, with 9 bases in the middle. Before the COVID-19 pandemic, during about 2010-2018, CD4+ T cells were taken from unexposed donors. Isolation of CD4+ T cells took place after around 11 days in culture. Unexposed-donor CD4+ T cells were probed with SARS-CoV-2 S/N and four cold-coronavirus spikes, cells permitting.

The source of this sequence is a human donor in good health. The chain couples TRBV19 to TRBJ2-1; D gene unclear. The sequenced sample consisted of CD4+ T cells from PBMCs, cultured in vitro. The CDR3 nucleotides read TGTGCCAGTAGTATTTCTCTGAGCTCCTACAATGAGCAGTTCTTC. Encoded protein: CASSISLSSYNEQFF.